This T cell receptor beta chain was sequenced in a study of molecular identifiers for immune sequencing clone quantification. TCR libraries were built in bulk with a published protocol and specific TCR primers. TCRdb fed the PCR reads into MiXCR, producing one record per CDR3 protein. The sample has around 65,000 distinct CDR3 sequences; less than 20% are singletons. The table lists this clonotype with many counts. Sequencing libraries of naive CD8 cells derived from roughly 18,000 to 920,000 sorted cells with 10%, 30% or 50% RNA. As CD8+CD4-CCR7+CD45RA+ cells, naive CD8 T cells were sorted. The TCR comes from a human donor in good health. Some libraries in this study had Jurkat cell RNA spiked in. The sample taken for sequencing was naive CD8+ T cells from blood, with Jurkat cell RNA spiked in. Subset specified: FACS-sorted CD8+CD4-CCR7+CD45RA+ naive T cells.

The CDR3 here is CASSLGVAKYNEQFF. The CDR3 DNA reads TGTGCCAGCAGTTTAGGGGTAGCGAAGTACAATGAGCAGTTCTTC. The chain carries TRBV27 and TRBJ2-1, with a tentative D call TRBD2 (5 bases). The CDR3 sequence is 15 residues long. Germline values: CDR1 MNHEY, CDR2 SMNVEV (reference sequence). Trimming pared 2 bases from V and 4 bases from J, leaving 12 bases between.